One sample yielded the 17 T cell receptor beta chains listed below, sequenced in a study of blood T cell repertoires in COVID-19. TCRdb keeps only in-frame clones here, not all; method: immunoSEQ multiplex PCR. The sample has approximately 92,000 clones, about 71% seen once; the top ten hold approximately 23%. Sequencing used peripheral blood. Source of these receptors: a woman aged 60-75 years in a cohort sampled during active or convalescent COVID-19.

V is TRBV9 and J is TRBJ1-4, with 8 bases aligning to TRBD1. V gave up 0 bases and J gave up 5 bases; unmatched junction bases: 3. This CDR3 contains 15 residues. Germline CDR1 reads SGDLS; CDR2 reads YYNGEE. Written as DNA, the CDR3 is TGTGCCAGCAGCGTAGAGGGACAGGTAAATGAAAAACTGTTTTTT. Translation gives CASSVEGQVNEKLFF.

The V call is TRBV12-3 or TRBV12-4, the J call TRBJ2-2; the D is unclear. The CDR3 contains 13 residues. V lost 4 bases, J lost 1 base, and 4 bases lay in between. The CDR3 reads CASSSVNTGELFF. CDR3 bases: TGTGCCAGCAGTTCTGTGAACACCGGGGAGCTGTTTTTT.

This chain links TRBV15 with TRBJ2-5; 9 bases are shared with TRBD1. Trimming removed 4 bases from V and 4 bases from J; junction bases left unmatched: 13. Germline V gene sequence: CDR1 LNHNV, CDR2 YYDKDF (reference sequence). This CDR3 comprises 17 residues. The CDR3 reads CATSKLYPGQGRETQYF. DNA for the CDR3: TGTGCCACCAGCAAACTATACCCGGGACAGGGCCGAGAGACCCAGTACTTC. Complete variable domain (other parts from reference TRBV15 and TRBJ2-5): DAMVIQNPRYQVTQFGKPVTLSCSQTLNHNVMYWYQQKSSQAPKLLFHYYDKDFNNEADTPDNFQSRRPNTSFCFLDIRSPGLGDTAMYLCATSKLYPGQGRETQYFGPGTRLLVL.

This rearrangement joins TRBV24-1 to TRBJ1-2; TRBD1 matches at 8 bases. Germline CDR1 and CDR2: KGHDR and SFDVKD. This CDR3 has 15 amino acids. Trimming took 5 bases from V and 1 from J; bases not matched to a gene: 5. The CDR3 region has the DNA TGTGCCACCAGTGGCCCCGGACAGGGTAACTATGGCTACACCTTC. Translating gives CATSGPGQGNYGYTF.

In its sample, this clone was seen once. CDR3 DNA sequence: TGCGCCAGCAGCCTGTGGGACAGGGAGACCAAACTGTTTTTT. It encodes CASSLWDRETKLFF. The J gene is TRBJ1-4, the V gene TRBV4-3, with 9 bases that match TRBD1. The germline V gene has CDR1 LGHNA and CDR2 YSLEER. The CDR3 has 14 residues. After removal of 4 bases from V and 11 bases from J, the junction contained 8 bases not matched to a gene.

This clone was seen only once. The rearrangement links TRBV5-6 to TRBJ2-1; D is perhaps TRBD1 (5 bases). Germline V gives CDR1 SGHDT, CDR2 YYEEEE. CDR3 length: 18 residues. Trimming pared 2 bases from V and 7 bases from J, leaving 25 bases between. CDR3 nucleotides: TGTGCCAGCAGCTTCCCTTTCGCAGGGATGATAAGGGTGAATGAGCAGTTCTTC. It codes for CASSFPFAGMIRVNEQFF.

The J gene is TRBJ2-5, the V gene TRBV18, with 8 bases aligning to TRBD2. The junction had 22 bases not matched to a gene; V was cut back by 6 bases and J by 7 bases. This CDR3 has 18 amino acids. In germline, CDR1 is KGHSH, CDR2 LQKENI. CDR3 sequence (DNA): TGTGCCAGCTCTCCGCCCCCCGGGACTAGAAGTCTTTGGGGGACCCAGTACTTC. Translation: CASSPPPGTRSLWGTQYF.

The gene calls are TRBV3-1 (or the pseudogene TRBV3-2) and TRBJ2-7; 12 bases align to TRBD2. J gave up 0 bases and V 0 bases, and 6 bases lay outside the gene matches. The CDR3 covers 18 residues. Germline CDR1 reads LGHDT; CDR2 reads YNNKEL (reference sequence). DNA of the CDR3: TGTGCCAGCAGCCAAGAACCACTAGCGGGGGGCAGCTCCTACGAGCAGTACTTC. As protein: CASSQEPLAGGSSYEQYF.

The rearrangement links TRBV5-1 to TRBJ2-7, with D possibly matching TRBD1 (6 bases). The V end was cut by 6 bases, the J end by 6 bases, with 19 bases between. Germline V gene data show CDR1 as SGHRS and CDR2 as YFSETQ. The CDR3 length is 14 residues. The CDR3 spells CASTLQGLLGEQYF. Written as DNA, the CDR3 is TGCGCCAGCACCCTACAGGGCCTACTGGGCGAGCAGTACTTC.

The gene calls are TRBV29-1 and TRBJ1-2; D not certain. Trimming cost V 7 bases and J 4 bases, with 16 bases left between them. CDR3 length: 13 residues. Germline lookup yields CDR1 SQVTM and CDR2 ANQGSEA. CDR3 sequence (DNA): TGCAGCGCCAAAACCCCTGGGCTCTATGGCTACACCTTC. Translated: CSAKTPGLYGYTF.

The sample holds a few counts of this clone. CDR3 sequence: CASSYTGGKATNEKLFF. The CDR3 coding sequence is TGTGCCAGCAGCTACACAGGGGGGAAGGCAACTAATGAAAAACTGTTTTTT. The genes are TRBV7-2 and TRBJ1-4, with 8 nucleotides matching TRBD1. This CDR3 has 17 amino acids. The junction had 7 bases not matched to a gene; V was cut back by 4 bases and J by 0 bases. The germline V gene has CDR1 SGHTA and CDR2 FQGNSA.

In DNA form, the CDR3 reads TGTGCCAGCAGCCCAAACACAGATACGCAGTATTTT. Translation gives CASSPNTDTQYF. The V call is TRBV11-1, the J call TRBJ2-3; D not certain. V was trimmed by 5 bases and J by 2 bases, leaving 5 bases between them. The CDR3 covers 12 residues. Germline V gives CDR1 SGHAT, CDR2 FQDESV (reference sequence).

This clone has only a few counts. The V call is TRBV27, the J call TRBJ1-5; perhaps TRBD1 as D (6 bases). Per the germline V gene, CDR1 is MNHEY and CDR2 is SMNVEV (reference sequence). CDR3 size: 13 residues. V shed 6 bases and J shed 4 bases, with 10 bases lying between them. The CDR3: CASSPQGNQPQHF. In DNA form, the CDR3 reads TGTGCCAGCAGCCCACAGGGAAATCAGCCCCAGCATTTT.

This clone was recorded a few times. The V call is TRBV30, the J call TRBJ1-1, with D perhaps matching TRBD1 (6 bases). V lost 5 bases and J 7 bases, leaving 8 bases between the germline ends. This CDR3 is 10 amino acids long. Germline V gives CDR1 GTSNPN, CDR2 SVGIG (reference sequence). The CDR3, as DNA: TGTGCCTGGGGGACATTTGAAGCTTTCTTT. It yields the protein CAWGTFEAFF.

This chain connects TRBV19 to TRBJ1-3, with D possibly being TRBD1 (5 bases). The germline V and J ends were trimmed by 3 bases and 0 bases, with 9 bases remaining between them. The CDR3 consists of 15 residues. Germline V gene lookup returns CDR1 LNHDA and CDR2 SQIVND (reference sequence). The CDR3 protein is CASSIGQNSGNTIYF. The DNA of the CDR3 is TGTGCCAGTAGTATTGGACAAAACTCTGGAAACACCATATATTTT.

The V gene is TRBV5-1, the J gene TRBJ2-1; 13 bases map to TRBD2. Trimming cost V 5 bases and J 1 base; bases outside gene matches: 3. Germline CDR1 SGHRS, CDR2 YFSETQ. The CDR3 contains 16 residues. The CDR3 DNA follows: TGCGCCAGCAGTATACTAGCGGGGGGGTCCTACAATGAGCAGTTCTTC. This translates into CASSILAGGSYNEQFF.

The chain employs TRBV6-5 and TRBJ2-3, with D maybe TRBD2 (6 bases). Trimming took off 6 bases at V and 2 bases at J, with 15 bases between the two ends. CDR1 and CDR2 (germline): MNHEY, SVGAGI. The CDR3 extends over 15 amino acids. The CDR3 loop reads CASRRVGGYTDTQYF. The CDR3 DNA sequence: TGTGCCAGCAGGAGGGTGGGGGGATACACAGATACGCAGTATTTT.